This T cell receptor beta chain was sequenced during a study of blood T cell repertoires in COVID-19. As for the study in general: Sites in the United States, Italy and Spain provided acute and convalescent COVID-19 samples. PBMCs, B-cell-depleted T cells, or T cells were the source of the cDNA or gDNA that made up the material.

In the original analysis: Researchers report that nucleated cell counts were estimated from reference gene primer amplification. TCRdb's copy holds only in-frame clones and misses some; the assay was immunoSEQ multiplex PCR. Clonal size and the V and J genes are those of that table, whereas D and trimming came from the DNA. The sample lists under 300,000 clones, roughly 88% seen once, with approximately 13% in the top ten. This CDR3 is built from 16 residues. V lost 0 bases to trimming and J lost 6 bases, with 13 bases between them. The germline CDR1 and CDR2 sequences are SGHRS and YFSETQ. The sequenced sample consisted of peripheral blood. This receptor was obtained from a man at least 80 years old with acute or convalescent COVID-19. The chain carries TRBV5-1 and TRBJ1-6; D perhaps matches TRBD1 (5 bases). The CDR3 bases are TGCGCCAGCAGCTTGGAGGCAGGGATTGTTAATTCACCCCTCCACTTT. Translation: CASSLEAGIVNSPLHF.